This entry concerns a single TCR beta chain. Its antigen remains unknown. This sample was taken from a study of OX40 agonist ivuxolimab in advanced cancers. Study as a whole: At doses from 0.01 to 10 mg/kg, patients were given intravenous ivuxolimab every 2 weeks.

Study-level results: At 0.1 to 3.0 mg/kg, CD4+ and CD8+ blood T cells expanded clonally by week 6. Average numbers of expanded clones were greater in CD8+ T cells than in CD4+.

The CDR3 has 16 amino acids. V was cut by 0 bases and J by 3 bases, with 15 bases left in between. Germline CDR1 and CDR2: SGHDT and YYEEEE. TCRdb's table, derived via immunoSEQ multiplex PCR, lists solely in-frame clones and lacks some. This sample has just under 85,000 clones, with around four fifths found just once. Sequenced material: CD4+ or CD8+ T cells sorted from blood, taken in a trial of the OX40 agonist ivuxolimab. The sequence was collected from an adult with an advanced solid tumor such as melanoma, head and neck, liver or kidney cancer. The V gene is TRBV5-6, the J gene TRBJ1-2; a weak D match, TRBD1 (6 bases). CDR3 sequence: CASSLEAGAAYYGYTF. The CDR3 nucleotides are TGTGCCAGCAGCTTGGAGGCAGGGGCGGCATACTATGGCTACACCTTC.